A selection of T cell receptor beta chains follows, all from one sample in a study of blood T cell repertoires in COVID-19. The data were produced by immunoSEQ multiplex PCR, yet TCRdb's version contains in-frame clones alone and is incomplete. The sample holds hundreds of thousands of clones, more than 75% seen once. Specimen: peripheral blood. The receptors derive from a middle-aged woman who had recovered from COVID-19. Each CDR3 is given with its conserved first and last residue. The D gene is left open where the match is weak. Size is omitted from some rows. Given values are once, few, many or a class for expanded clones.

J	V	D	size	CDR3	DNA
TRBJ2-7	TRBV5-8	.	once	CASSPWGGRLPEQYF	TGTGCCAGCAGCCCCTGGGGGGGGCGGCTCCCCGAGCAGTACTTC
TRBJ1-5	TRBV30	.	.	CAWSLQTNQPQHF	TGTGCCTGGAGTTTACAGACGAATCAGCCCCAGCATTTT
TRBJ2-5	TRBV6-2/TRBV6-3	TRBD2	.	CASSSPGGGPNQETQYF	TGTGCCAGCAGTTCCCCCGGGGGGGGGCCGAATCAAGAGACCCAGTACTTC
TRBJ1-1	TRBV30	.	.	CACYTGSTEAFF	TGTGCCTGTTACACTGGGAGCACTGAAGCTTTCTTT
TRBJ1-2	TRBV5-4	TRBD1	.	CASSADRGNYGYTF	TGTGCCAGCAGCGCGGACAGGGGAAACTATGGCTACACCTTC
TRBJ2-7	TRBV5-4	TRBD1	.	CASSRGQDNEQYF	TGTGCCAGCAGCCGGGGACAGGACAACGAGCAGTACTTC
TRBJ1-6	TRBV5-6	.	.	CASYARVTYNSPLHF	TGTGCCAGCTACGCCCGCGTCACCTATAATTCACCCCTCCACTTT
TRBJ2-1	TRBV6-2/TRBV6-3	TRBD2	.	CASSNPGLGSYNEQFF	TGTGCCAGCAGCAACCCGGGACTAGGGTCCTACAATGAGCAGTTCTTC
TRBJ1-1	TRBV4-3	.	.	CASSPEEGAEAFF	TGCGCCAGCAGCCCCGAGGAGGGCGCTGAAGCTTTCTTT
TRBJ1-1	TRBV27	.	.	CASSFSGGRNTEAFF	TGTGCCAGCAGTTTTAGCGGGGGGAGGAACACTGAAGCTTTCTTT
TRBJ1-1	TRBV7-9	TRBD1	.	CASQEWGTVNTEAFF	TGTGCCAGCCAAGAGTGGGGGACAGTGAACACTGAAGCTTTCTTT
TRBJ1-4	TRBV25-1	.	.	CASGRQVSGREKLFF	TGTGCCAGCGGACGACAGGTTTCGGGGCGAGAAAAACTGTTTTTT
TRBJ2-5	TRBV5-4	.	once	CASSFLGGLGETQYF	TGTGCCAGCAGCTTCCTCGGGGGGCTCGGGGAGACCCAGTACTTC
TRBJ2-7	TRBV4-3	.	.	CASSRDPRPINEQYF	TGCGCCAGCAGCCGCGATCCCCGTCCCATAAACGAGCAGTACTTC
TRBJ2-7	TRBV3-1/TRBV3-2	TRBD2	.	CASSPRGEGYEQYF	TGTGCCAGCAGCCCCCGAGGGGAGGGCTACGAGCAGTACTTC
TRBJ2-1	TRBV30	TRBD1	few	CAWSAHQQGTQFF	TGTGCCTGGAGTGCCCATCAACAGGGGACGCAGTTCTTC
TRBJ2-2	TRBV7-2	TRBD2	.	CASSPTRGGAGELFF	TGTGCCAGCAGCCCGACTCGCGGGGGGGCCGGGGAGCTGTTTTTT
TRBJ2-5	TRBV5-1	TRBD2	.	CASGGGASAVETQYF	TGCGCCAGCGGCGGGGGGGCTAGCGCTGTGGAGACCCAGTACTTC
TRBJ1-2	TRBV5-8	.	.	CASSLGGPGYGYTF	TGTGCCAGCAGCTTGGGGGGGCCAGGCTATGGCTACACCTTC
TRBJ2-7	TRBV25-1	TRBD1	once	CASIGQEHYEQYF	TGTGCCAGCATCGGACAGGAGCACTACGAGCAGTACTTC
TRBJ2-1	TRBV5-1	TRBD2	.	CASSFSGGGYNEQFF	TGCGCCAGCAGCTTTAGCGGGGGGGGCTACAATGAGCAGTTCTTC
TRBJ1-5	TRBV19	TRBD1	.	CASSILGTGNQPQHF	TGTGCCAGTAGTATATTGGGGACAGGGAATCAGCCCCAGCATTTT